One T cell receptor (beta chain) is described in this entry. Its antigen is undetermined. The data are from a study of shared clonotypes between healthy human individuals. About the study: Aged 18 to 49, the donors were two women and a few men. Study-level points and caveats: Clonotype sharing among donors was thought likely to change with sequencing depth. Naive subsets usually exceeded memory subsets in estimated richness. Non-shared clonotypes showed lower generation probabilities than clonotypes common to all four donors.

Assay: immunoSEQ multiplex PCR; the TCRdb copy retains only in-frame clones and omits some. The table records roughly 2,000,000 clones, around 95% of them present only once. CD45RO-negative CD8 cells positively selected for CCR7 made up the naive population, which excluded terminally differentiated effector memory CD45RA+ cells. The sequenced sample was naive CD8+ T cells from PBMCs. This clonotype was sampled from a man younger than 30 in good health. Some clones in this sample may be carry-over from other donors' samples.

In DNA form, the CDR3 reads TGCAGCGTTGTAGGGGATCCAGCCGATTCCACAAACCCGTTTTTT. Protein product: CSVVGDPADSTNPFF. The chain employs TRBV29-1 and TRBJ1-4; D possibly corresponds to TRBD1 (5 bases). CDR1 and CDR2 (germline): SQVTM, ANQGSEA. V was clipped by 4 bases and J by 16 bases, with 28 bases between them. This CDR3 region has 15 residues.